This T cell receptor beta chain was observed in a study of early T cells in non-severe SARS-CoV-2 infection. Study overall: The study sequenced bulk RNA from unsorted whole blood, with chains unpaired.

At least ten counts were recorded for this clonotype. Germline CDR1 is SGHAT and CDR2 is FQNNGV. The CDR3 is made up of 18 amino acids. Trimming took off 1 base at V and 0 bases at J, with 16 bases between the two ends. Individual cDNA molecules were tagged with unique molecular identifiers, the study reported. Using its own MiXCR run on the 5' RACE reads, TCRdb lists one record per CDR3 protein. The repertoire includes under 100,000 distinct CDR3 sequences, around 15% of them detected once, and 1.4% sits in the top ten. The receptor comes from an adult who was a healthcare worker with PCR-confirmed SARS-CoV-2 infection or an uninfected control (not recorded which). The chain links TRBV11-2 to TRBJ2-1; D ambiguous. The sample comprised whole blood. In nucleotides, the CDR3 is TGTGCCAGCAGCTTAGTACCGACGGGCGCAAGCTCCTACAATGAGCAGTTCTTC. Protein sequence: CASSLVPTGASSYNEQFF.